This TCR beta chain was captured in a study of blood T cell repertoires in COVID-19. The age range of participants was about 18 to 100 years, with residence in about 25 US areas. TCRdb keeps only in-frame clones here, not all; method: immunoSEQ multiplex PCR. The sample shows some 250,000 clones, about nine tenths of them seen only once. This clone was observed once. Germline V gives CDR1 SGHDT, CDR2 YYEEEE. This CDR3 region has 15 residues. Trimming left V 2 bases short and J 8 bases short, with 19 bases between. The chain carries TRBV5-6 and TRBJ1-1, with a weak D call TRBD1 (6 bases). The sample taken for sequencing was PBMCs or T cells enriched from blood (not recorded which). The sequence was obtained from a man between 18 and 29 years old who had recovered from COVID-19. CDR3 region: CASSLQGNYDSEAFF. DNA for the CDR3: TGTGCCAGCAGCTTACAGGGTAATTATGATTCGGAAGCTTTCTTT. The full variable domain, rest sourced from reference TRBV5-6 and TRBJ1-1, is DAGVTQSPTHLIKTRGQQVTLRCSPKSGHDTVSWYQQALGQGPQFIFQYYEEEERQRGNFPDRFSGHQFPNYSSELNVNALLLGDSALYLCASSLQGNYDSEAFFGQGTRLTVV.